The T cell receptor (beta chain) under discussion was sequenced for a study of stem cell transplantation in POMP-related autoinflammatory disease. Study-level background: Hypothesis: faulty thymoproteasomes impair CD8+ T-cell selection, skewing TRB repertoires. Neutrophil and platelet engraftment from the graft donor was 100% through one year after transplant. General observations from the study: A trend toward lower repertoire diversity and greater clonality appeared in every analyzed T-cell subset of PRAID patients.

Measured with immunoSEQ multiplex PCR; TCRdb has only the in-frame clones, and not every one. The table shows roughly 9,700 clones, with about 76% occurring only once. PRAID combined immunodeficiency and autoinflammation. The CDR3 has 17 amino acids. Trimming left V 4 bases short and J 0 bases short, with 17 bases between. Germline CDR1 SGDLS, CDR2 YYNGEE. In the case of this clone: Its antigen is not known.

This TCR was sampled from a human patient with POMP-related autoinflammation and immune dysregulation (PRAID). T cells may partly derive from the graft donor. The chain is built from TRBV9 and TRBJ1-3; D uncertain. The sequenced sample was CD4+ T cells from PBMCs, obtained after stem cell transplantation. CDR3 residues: CASSPHSDGSSGNTIYF. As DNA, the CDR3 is TGTGCCAGCAGCCCACACTCAGACGGATCCTCTGGAAACACCATATATTTT. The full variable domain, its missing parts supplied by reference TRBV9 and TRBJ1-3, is DSGVTQTPKHLITATGQRVTLRCSPRSGDLSVYWYQQSLDQGLQFLIQYYNGEERAKGNILERFSAQQFPDLHSELNLSSLELGDSALYFCASSPHSDGSSGNTIYFGEGSWLTVV.